Sequencing of this T cell receptor (beta chain) was carried out in a study of cytomegalovirus exposure and HLA in healthy donors (dated by TCRdb to the late 2010s). At the level of the whole study: According to a later analysis, one platform produced both the roughly 120 validation repertoires and the 666 repertoires of the first cohort. To predict cytomegalovirus infection status, the study brought together high-throughput TCR immunosequencing, statistical association of individual TCRs with disease status, and machine learning. The study was designed to test whether signatures of past pathogen exposure could be identified by cataloging public T cell receptors. Along with the approximately 670-subject first cohort, a separate validation cohort of roughly 110 different subjects was used. Findings and caveats that apply to the study as a whole: In a later analysis, TCRs clustered in the first cohort were found to also tend to co-occur in the 130 or so validation repertoires, with 90% to 95% of cluster scores above 0. According to the authors, the approach could potentially be generalized to other disease states and immunological phenotypes. The classifier was reported to diagnose cytomegalovirus status with high specificity and sensitivity in both the original and validation cohorts. While some public TCRs were present in many individuals, most TCR sequences turned up only very rarely across donors. All 130 or so repertoires were used to score co-occurrence in the validation cohort in a later analysis, because that analysis had no HLA typing for the cohort. In vitro tests confirmed that a few of the cytomegalovirus-associated TCR beta chains recognize cytomegalovirus antigens. A total of around 150 TCR beta chains were listed by the study as associated with cytomegalovirus.

The library was obtained by the immunoSEQ multiplex PCR assay. On the study's bioinformatics: A statistical classification framework was built to diagnose cytomegalovirus status from the catalog of TCR beta chain sequences. This immuneACCESS table, as held by TCRdb, lists in-frame sequences with V and J called but not all clones. Of the missing ones, under half trace to an unresolved V gene in checked studies; the others have no known cause. That table gives V, J and clone size, and the DNA gave D and trimming. Within this sample are approximately 65,000 clones, with around 90% of them counted one time only. The ten biggest clones cover around 3.2% of the sample. CDR1 and CDR2 were assigned from the germline V gene (reference sequence) as MNHEY and SMNVEV. V trim: 4 bases; J trim: 4 bases; unmatched bases: 5. Inclusive of the bounding cysteine and phenylalanine, the CDR3 is 14 residues long. Left in the record is the CDR3 DNA by itself, 42 bases read in frame from the first base.

Remarks on this clone: No antigen is known for it. Base-call qualities are not available, and no considerably larger clone is one nucleotide away.

Separate from the approximately 670-subject first cohort, the validation cohort of about 120 subjects was the group to which the donors belonged. The receptor comes from a man between 18 and 35 years old in good health and CMV-seronegative. The receptor chain draws on TRBV27 and TRBJ2-7, with 9 central nucleotides matching TRBD1. Input material: PBMCs. The nucleotide sequence is TGTGCCAGCAGTTCATTAGGACAGGGGTACGAGCAGTACTTC. This is translated as CASSSLGQGYEQYF.